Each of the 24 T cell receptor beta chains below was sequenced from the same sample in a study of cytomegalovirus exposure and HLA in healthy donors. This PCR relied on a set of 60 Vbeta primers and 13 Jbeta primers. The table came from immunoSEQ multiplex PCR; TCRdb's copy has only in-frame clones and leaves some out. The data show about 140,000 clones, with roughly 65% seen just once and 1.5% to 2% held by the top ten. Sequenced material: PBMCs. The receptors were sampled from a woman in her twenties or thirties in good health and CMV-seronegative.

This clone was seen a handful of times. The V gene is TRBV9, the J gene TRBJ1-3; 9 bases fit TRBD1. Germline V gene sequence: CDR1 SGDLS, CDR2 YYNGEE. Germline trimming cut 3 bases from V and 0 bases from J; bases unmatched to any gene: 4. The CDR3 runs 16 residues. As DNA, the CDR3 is TGTGCCAGCAGCGGCACAGGGGGCTTCTCTGGAAACACCATATATTTT. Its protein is CASSGTGGFSGNTIYF.

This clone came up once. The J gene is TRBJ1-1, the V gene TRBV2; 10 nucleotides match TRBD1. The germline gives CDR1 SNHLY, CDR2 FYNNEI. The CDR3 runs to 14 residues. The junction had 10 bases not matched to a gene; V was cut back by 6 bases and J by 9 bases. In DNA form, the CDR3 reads TGTGCCAGCAGAGAAATGGACAGGGGGGAAAAAGCTTTCTTT. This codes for CASREMDRGEKAFF.

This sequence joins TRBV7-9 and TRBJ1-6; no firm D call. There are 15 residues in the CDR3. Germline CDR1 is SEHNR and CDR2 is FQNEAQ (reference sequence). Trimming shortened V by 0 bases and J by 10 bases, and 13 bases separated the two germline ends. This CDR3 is CASSLAAGGRSPLHF. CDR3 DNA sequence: TGTGCCAGCAGCTTAGCAGCTGGAGGCAGATCACCCCTCCACTTT. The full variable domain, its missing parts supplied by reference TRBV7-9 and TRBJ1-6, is DTGVSQNPRHKITKRGQNVTFRCDPISEHNRLYWYRQTLGQGPEFLTYFQNEAQLEKSRLLSDRFSAERPKGSFSTLEIQRTEQGDSAMYLCASSLAAGGRSPLHFGNGTRLTVT.

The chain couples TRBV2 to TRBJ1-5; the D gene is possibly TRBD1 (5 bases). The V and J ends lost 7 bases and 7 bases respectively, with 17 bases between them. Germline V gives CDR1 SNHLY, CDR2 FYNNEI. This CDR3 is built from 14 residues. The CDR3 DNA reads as TGTGCCAGCACGACCCAGGGTAACGGACAGCCCCAGCATTTT. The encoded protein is CASTTQGNGQPQHF.

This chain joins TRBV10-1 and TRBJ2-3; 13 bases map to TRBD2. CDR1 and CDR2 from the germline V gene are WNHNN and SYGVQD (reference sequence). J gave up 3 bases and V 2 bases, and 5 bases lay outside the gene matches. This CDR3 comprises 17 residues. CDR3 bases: TGCGCCAGCAGTGAGGGGGGACTAGCGGGGTCAACAGATACGCAGTATTTT. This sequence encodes CASSEGGLAGSTDTQYF.

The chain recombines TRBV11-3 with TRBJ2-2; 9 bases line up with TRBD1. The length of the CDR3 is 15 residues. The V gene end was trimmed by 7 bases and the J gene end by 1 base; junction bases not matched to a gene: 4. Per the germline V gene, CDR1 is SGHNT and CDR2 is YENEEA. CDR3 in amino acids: CASTPGQGNTGELFF. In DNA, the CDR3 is TGTGCCAGCACCCCGGGACAGGGGAACACCGGGGAGCTGTTTTTT.

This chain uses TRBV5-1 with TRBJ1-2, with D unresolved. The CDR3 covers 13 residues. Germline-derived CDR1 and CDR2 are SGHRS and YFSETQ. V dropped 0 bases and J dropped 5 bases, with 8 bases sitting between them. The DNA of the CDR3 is TGCGCCAGCAGCTTGGAATCAGAATATGGCTACACCTTC. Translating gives CASSLESEYGYTF.

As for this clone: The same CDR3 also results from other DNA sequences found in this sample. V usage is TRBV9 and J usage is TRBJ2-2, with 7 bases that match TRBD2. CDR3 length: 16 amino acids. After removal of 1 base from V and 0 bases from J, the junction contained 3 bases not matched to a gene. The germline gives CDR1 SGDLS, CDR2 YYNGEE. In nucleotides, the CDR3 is TGTGCCAGCAGCGTAACCGGGACTACGAACACCGGGGAGCTGTTTTTT. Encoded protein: CASSVTGTTNTGELFF.

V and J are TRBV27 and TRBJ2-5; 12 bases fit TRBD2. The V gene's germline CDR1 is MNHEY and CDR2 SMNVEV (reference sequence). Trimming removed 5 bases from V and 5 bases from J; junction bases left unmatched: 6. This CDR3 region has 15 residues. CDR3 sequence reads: CASSTRLAGVETQYF. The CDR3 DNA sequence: TGTGCCAGCAGTACAAGACTAGCGGGAGTTGAGACCCAGTACTTC.

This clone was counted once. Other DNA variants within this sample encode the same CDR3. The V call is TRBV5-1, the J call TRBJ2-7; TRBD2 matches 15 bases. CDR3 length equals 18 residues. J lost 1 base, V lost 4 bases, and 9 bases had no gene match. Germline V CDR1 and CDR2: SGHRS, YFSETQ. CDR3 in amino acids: CASSRGTSGRTFSYEQYF. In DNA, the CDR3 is TGCGCCAGCAGCAGAGGGACTAGCGGGAGGACTTTTTCCTACGAGCAGTACTTC.

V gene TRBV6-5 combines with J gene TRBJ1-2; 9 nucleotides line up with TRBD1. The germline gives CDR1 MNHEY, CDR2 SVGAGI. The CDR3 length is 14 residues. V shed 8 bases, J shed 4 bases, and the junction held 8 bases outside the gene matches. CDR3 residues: CASVVGTGFYGYTF. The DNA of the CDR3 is TGTGCCAGCGTTGTCGGGACAGGGTTCTATGGCTACACCTTC.

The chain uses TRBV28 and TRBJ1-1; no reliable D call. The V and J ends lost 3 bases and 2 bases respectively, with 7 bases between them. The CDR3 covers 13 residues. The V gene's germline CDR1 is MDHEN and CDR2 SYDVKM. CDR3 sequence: CASSFALNTEAFF. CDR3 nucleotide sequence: TGTGCCAGCAGTTTTGCTCTAAACACTGAAGCTTTCTTT.

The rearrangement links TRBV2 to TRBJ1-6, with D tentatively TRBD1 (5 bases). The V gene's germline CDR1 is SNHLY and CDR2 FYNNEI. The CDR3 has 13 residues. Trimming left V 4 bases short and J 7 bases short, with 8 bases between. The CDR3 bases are TGTGCCAGCAGTGTAGGGGAAAATTCACCCCTCCACTTT. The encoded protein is CASSVGENSPLHF.

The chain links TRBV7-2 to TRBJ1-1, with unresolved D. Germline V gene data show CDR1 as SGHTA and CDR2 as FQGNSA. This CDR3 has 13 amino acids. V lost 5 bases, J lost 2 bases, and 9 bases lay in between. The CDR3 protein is CASSTYLNTEAFF. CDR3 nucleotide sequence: TGTGCCAGCAGCACATATTTAAACACTGAAGCTTTCTTT.

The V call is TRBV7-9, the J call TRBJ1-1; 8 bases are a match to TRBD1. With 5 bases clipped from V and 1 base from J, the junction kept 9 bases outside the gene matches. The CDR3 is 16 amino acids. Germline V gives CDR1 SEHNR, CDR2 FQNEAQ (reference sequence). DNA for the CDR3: TGTGCCAGCAGCACGTACAAACAGGGGGAGAACACTGAAGCTTTCTTT. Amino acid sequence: CASSTYKQGENTEAFF.

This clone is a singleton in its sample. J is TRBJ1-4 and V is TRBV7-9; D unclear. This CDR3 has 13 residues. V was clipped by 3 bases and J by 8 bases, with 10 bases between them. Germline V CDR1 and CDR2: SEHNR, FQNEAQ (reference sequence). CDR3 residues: CASSFGRAEKLFF. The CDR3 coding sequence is TGTGCCAGCAGCTTTGGGCGGGCGGAAAAACTGTTTTTT.

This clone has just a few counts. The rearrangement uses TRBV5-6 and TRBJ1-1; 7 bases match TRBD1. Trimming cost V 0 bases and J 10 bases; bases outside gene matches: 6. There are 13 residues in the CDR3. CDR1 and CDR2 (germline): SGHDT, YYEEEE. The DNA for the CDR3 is TGTGCCAGCAGCTTGGGACAGGGCCGTGGAGCTTTCTTT. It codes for CASSLGQGRGAFF.

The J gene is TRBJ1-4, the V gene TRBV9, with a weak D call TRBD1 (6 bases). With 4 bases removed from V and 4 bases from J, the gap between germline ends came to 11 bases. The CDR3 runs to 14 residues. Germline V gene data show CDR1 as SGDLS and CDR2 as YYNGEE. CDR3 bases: TGTGCCAGCAGCCAGACAGGAGATAATGAAAAACTGTTTTTT. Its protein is CASSQTGDNEKLFF.

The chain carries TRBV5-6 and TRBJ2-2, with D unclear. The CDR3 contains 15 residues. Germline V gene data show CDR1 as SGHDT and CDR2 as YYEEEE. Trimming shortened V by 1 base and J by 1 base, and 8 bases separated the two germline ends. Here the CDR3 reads CASSLRPGNTGELFF. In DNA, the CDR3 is TGTGCCAGCAGCTTGAGGCCGGGGAACACCGGGGAGCTGTTTTTT.

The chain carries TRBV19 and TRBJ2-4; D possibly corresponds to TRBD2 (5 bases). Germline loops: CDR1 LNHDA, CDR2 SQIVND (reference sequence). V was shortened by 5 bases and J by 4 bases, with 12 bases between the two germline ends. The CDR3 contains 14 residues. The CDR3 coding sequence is TGTGCCAGTAGTTCGAGGGCATATAAAAACATTCAGTACTTC. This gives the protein CASSSRAYKNIQYF.

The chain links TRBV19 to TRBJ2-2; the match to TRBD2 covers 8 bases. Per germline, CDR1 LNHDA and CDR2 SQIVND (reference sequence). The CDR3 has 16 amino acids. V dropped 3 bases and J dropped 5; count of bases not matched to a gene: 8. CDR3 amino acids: CASSIVGGTRTGELFF. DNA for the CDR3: TGTGCCAGTAGTATCGTGGGAGGGACTAGGACCGGGGAGCTGTTTTTT.

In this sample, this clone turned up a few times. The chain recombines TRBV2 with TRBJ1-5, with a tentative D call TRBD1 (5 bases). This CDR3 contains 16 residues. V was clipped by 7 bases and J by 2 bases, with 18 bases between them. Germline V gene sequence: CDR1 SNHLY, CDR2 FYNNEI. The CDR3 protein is CASTGGAVTGNQPQHF. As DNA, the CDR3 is TGTGCCAGCACTGGCGGGGCAGTGACAGGCAATCAGCCCCAGCATTTT.

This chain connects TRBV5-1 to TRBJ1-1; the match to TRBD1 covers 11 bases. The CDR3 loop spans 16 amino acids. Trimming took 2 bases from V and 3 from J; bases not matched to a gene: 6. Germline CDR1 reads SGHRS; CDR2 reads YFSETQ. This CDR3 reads CASSLMPGQGDTEAFF. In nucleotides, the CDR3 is TGCGCCAGCAGCTTAATGCCGGGACAGGGGGACACTGAAGCTTTCTTT.

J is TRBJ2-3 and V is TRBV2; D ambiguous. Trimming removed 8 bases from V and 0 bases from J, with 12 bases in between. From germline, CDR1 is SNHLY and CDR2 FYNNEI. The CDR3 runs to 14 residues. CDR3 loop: CASSPLFSTDTQYF. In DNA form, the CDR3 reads TGTGCCAGCTCCCCGCTATTTAGCACAGATACGCAGTATTTT.